Listed here are 19 T cell receptor beta chains from one sample, sequenced in a study of cytomegalovirus exposure and HLA in healthy donors. The study ran its PCR with 60 Vbeta and 13 Jbeta primers. This table comes from immunoSEQ multiplex PCR, and its TCRdb copy is limited to in-frame clones, with some not included. The repertoire consists of about 200,000 clones, with approximately 83% occurring once and the leading ten covering roughly 0.1%. Sequencing was carried out using PBMCs. The receptor source for this set is a boy aged 2 to 10 in good health and CMV-seronegative.

The rearrangement links TRBV5-4 to TRBJ2-3; TRBD1 agrees at 7 bases. This CDR3 spans 13 amino acids. CDR1 is SGHNT and CDR2 is YYREEE in the germline V gene (reference sequence). After removal of 4 bases from V and 5 bases from J, the junction contained 4 bases not matched to a gene. CDR3 DNA sequence: TGTGCCAGCAGCCATACAGGGGAAGATACGCAGTATTTT. Amino acid sequence: CASSHTGEDTQYF.

The J gene is TRBJ2-7, the V gene TRBV29-1; TRBD1 matches 8 bases. Germline CDR1 reads SQVTM; CDR2 reads ANQGSEA. The CDR3 is 14 residues long. J was trimmed by 3 bases and V by 7 bases; bases with no gene match: 11. CDR3: CSAQTRQGIYEQYF. CDR3 nucleotides: TGCAGCGCCCAGACCCGACAGGGGATCTACGAGCAGTACTTC.

The table lists this clone with a count of one. The chain combines TRBV7-8 with TRBJ2-5; 7 nucleotides line up with TRBD1. The assigned J gene may be wrong: the sequence end matches TRBJ2-7 better. Germline loops: CDR1 SGHVS, CDR2 FQNEAQ. This CDR3 contains 14 residues. CDR3 protein: CASSPDRVSYEQYF. The CDR3 DNA reads as TGTGCCAGCAGCCCAGACAGGGTCTCCTACGAGCAGTACTTC.

This clone was recorded only once. The chain carries TRBV7-9 and TRBJ1-4; 8 bases map to TRBD1. V lost 5 bases and J lost 8; bases outside the gene matches: 7. Germline-derived CDR1 and CDR2 are SEHNR and FQNEAQ (reference sequence). The CDR3 covers 14 residues. In DNA, the CDR3 is TGTGCCAGCAGCCCCCGACAGGGGATAGAAAAACTGTTTTTT. Protein product: CASSPRQGIEKLFF.

The rearrangement links TRBV7-9 to TRBJ2-2; 12 positions agree with TRBD2. The CDR3 runs to 19 residues. Germline V gives CDR1 SEHNR, CDR2 FQNEAQ (reference sequence). The V gene end was trimmed by 5 bases and the J gene end by 1 base; junction bases not matched to a gene: 11. The CDR3 nucleotides read TGTGCCAGCAGCCCCCGGACTAGCGGGGTCAGTAAGAACACCGGGGAGCTGTTTTTT. Amino acids: CASSPRTSGVSKNTGELFF.

The V and J genes are TRBV7-8 and TRBJ1-1, with 10 bases matching TRBD1. CDR1 SGHVS and CDR2 FQNEAQ come from the germline V gene. V lost 5 bases, J lost 4 bases, and 10 bases stayed unmatched. CDR3 length equals 16 residues. The CDR3: CASSPTPGTGATEAFF. The CDR3 DNA reads TGTGCCAGCAGCCCTACCCCGGGGACAGGGGCCACTGAAGCTTTCTTT. Full variable domain (rest looked up from reference TRBV7-8 and TRBJ1-1): GAGVSQSPRYKVAKRGQDVALRCDPISGHVSLFWYQQALGQGPEFLTYFQNEAQLDKSGLPSDRFFAERPEGSVSTLKIQRTQQEDSAVYLCASSPTPGTGATEAFFGQGTRLTVV.

The rearrangement uses TRBV7-2 and TRBJ1-2, with D unclear. Germline lookup yields CDR1 SGHTA and CDR2 FQGNSA. The CDR3 extends over 14 amino acids. V was pared by 1 base and J by 8 bases, with 14 bases between. This chain's CDR3 is CASSLGFPDKGYTF. CDR3 sequence (DNA): TGTGCCAGCAGCTTAGGCTTCCCAGACAAGGGCTACACCTTC.

The chain recombines TRBV10-3 with TRBJ2-1; D not certain. V lost 0 bases, J lost 0 bases, and 9 bases lay in between. CDR1 and CDR2 (germline): ENHRY, SYGVKD. CDR3 length equals 16 residues. The CDR3 bases are TGTGCCATCAGTGAGTCGAGTCTGGTCTCCTACAATGAGCAGTTCTTC. Its protein product is CAISESSLVSYNEQFF.

This rearrangement joins TRBV19 to TRBJ1-3; D gene uncertain. Trimming cost V 3 bases and J 0 bases, with 12 bases left between them. The germline V gene encodes CDR1 LNHDA and CDR2 SQIVND (reference sequence). The CDR3 contains 16 residues. The CDR3: CASSIIPTDSGNTIYF. The DNA of the CDR3 is TGTGCCAGTAGTATTATCCCCACAGACTCTGGAAACACCATATATTTT.

The chain employs TRBV2 and TRBJ1-5, with TRBD1 matching over 7 bases. The germline CDR1 and CDR2 sequences are SNHLY and FYNNEI. The CDR3 has 15 residues. The junction had 7 bases not matched to a gene; V was cut back by 8 bases and J by 0 bases. Here the CDR3 DNA reads TGTGCCAGCCGGGACAGTTTCTTTAGCAATCAGCCCCAGCATTTT. It codes for CASRDSFFSNQPQHF.

The chain joins TRBV2 to TRBJ1-6; D not resolved. The CDR3 loop spans 14 amino acids. The germline CDR1 and CDR2 sequences are SNHLY and FYNNEI. V lost 7 bases and J lost 6, with 13 bases in between. CDR3 protein: CASKLEGPNSPLHF. CDR3 in DNA: TGTGCCAGCAAACTCGAGGGCCCTAATTCACCCCTCCACTTT.

This clone appeared a few times. The J gene is TRBJ2-5, the V gene TRBV5-4; D is perhaps TRBD1 (5 bases). Per the germline V gene, CDR1 is SGHNT and CDR2 is YYREEE (reference sequence). The CDR3 has 14 residues. Trimming cost V 0 bases and J 4 bases, with 10 bases left between them. Here the CDR3 DNA reads TGTGCCAGCAGCTTGGGACAGTTACGAGAGACCCAGTACTTC. This gives the protein CASSLGQLRETQYF.

This clone was observed once. CDR3 bases: TGTGCCAGCAGCTCCCGGACAGGGAACGGGGAGCTGTTTTTT. Encoded protein: CASSSRTGNGELFF. The rearrangement uses TRBV7-2 and TRBJ2-2, with 8 bases lining up with TRBD1. The CDR3 has 14 amino acids. Germline CDR1 reads SGHTA; CDR2 reads FQGNSA. Trimming cost V 4 bases and J 7 bases; bases outside gene matches: 5.

V and J are TRBV10-3 and TRBJ2-3; a weak D match, TRBD2 (5 bases). The CDR3 is made up of 16 amino acids. CDR1 and CDR2 (germline): ENHRY, SYGVKD. V lost 3 bases, J lost 0 bases, and 13 bases lay in between. The CDR3 sequence is CAISDSFRTSTDTQYF. The CDR3 DNA sequence: TGTGCCATCAGTGATAGCTTCCGGACTAGCACAGATACGCAGTATTTT.

This chain connects TRBV7-2 to TRBJ1-3; D unresolved. The CDR3 sequence is 15 residues long. V shed 1 base and J shed 0 bases, with 7 bases lying between them. The V gene's germline CDR1 is SGHTA and CDR2 FQGNSA. CDR3: CASSLGAFSGNTIYF. The CDR3 nucleotides read TGTGCCAGCAGCTTAGGCGCTTTCTCTGGAAACACCATATATTTT.

V usage is TRBV19 and J usage is TRBJ2-2, with D perhaps matching TRBD1 (6 bases). Germline V gene data show CDR1 as LNHDA and CDR2 as SQIVND (reference sequence). The V end was cut by 11 bases, the J end by 4 bases, with 17 bases between. CDR3 length equals 14 residues. The CDR3 DNA follows: TGTGCCTCGAGGGTGGCAGGGGTCACCGGGGAGCTGTTTTTT. This gives the protein CASRVAGVTGELFF.

This chain connects TRBV20-1 to TRBJ1-1; perhaps TRBD1 as D (6 bases). The germline V gene encodes CDR1 DFQATT and CDR2 SNEGSKA (reference sequence). The CDR3 covers 11 residues. V lost 5 bases and J 9 bases, leaving 13 bases between the germline ends. The CDR3 region is CSAPLGTKAFF. CDR3 DNA sequence: TGCAGTGCTCCTCTAGGGACAAAAGCTTTCTTT.

Only one count was recorded for this clone. The sample has other DNA sequences that encode this CDR3 too. The chain carries TRBV5-1 and TRBJ2-5; D remains ambiguous. The V end lost 0 bases, the J end lost 1 base, and 7 bases lay between the germline ends. The CDR3 has 14 amino acids. In germline, CDR1 is SGHRS, CDR2 YFSETQ. CDR3: CASSLDRVQETQYF. The CDR3, as DNA: TGCGCCAGCAGCTTGGATAGAGTCCAAGAGACCCAGTACTTC.

This chain uses TRBV15 with TRBJ1-5; D uncertain. Germline-derived CDR1 and CDR2 are LNHNV and YYDKDF (reference sequence). The CDR3 loop spans 13 amino acids. The ends were cut back, 3 bases at V and 1 base at J, with 4 bases in the middle. Written as DNA, the CDR3 is TGTGCCACCAGCAGTAGAAGCAATCAGCCCCAGCATTTT. Its protein is CATSSRSNQPQHF.